The 30 T cell receptor beta chains given below trace back to one sample, sequenced in a study of chemoradiotherapy in HPV16-positive cancers (dated by TCRdb to 2022 to 2024). Libraries were constructed by the immunoSEQ multiplex PCR assay. TCRdb provides this immuneACCESS table in a form limited to in-frame rearrangements. Some clones are lacking; in checked studies, under half of them reflect an unresolved V gene, and why the rest are absent is not known. Present in this sample are about 32,000 clones, just under 80% of which were seen just once. Around 4% of the sample goes to the ten largest clones. This material consisted of blood, taken from a patient who underwent chemoradiotherapy. The receptors come from a human donor with HPV-associated anogenital cancer.

This chain uses TRBV5-1 with TRBJ2-6, with D perhaps matching TRBD1 (5 bases). Between the trimmed V and J ends, which lost 0 bases and 4 bases, there was a span of 11 bases. Germline V gene data show CDR1 as SGHRS and CDR2 as YFSETQ. CDR3 size: 16 residues. The CDR3 spells CASSLGQGSGANVLTF. CDR3 bases: TGCGCCAGCAGCTTGGGTCAGGGCTCCGGGGCCAACGTCCTGACTTTC.

V is TRBV6-1 and J is TRBJ1-3; possibly TRBD1 for D (6 bases). The length of the CDR3 is 15 residues. CDR1 is MNHNS and CDR2 is SASEGT in the germline V gene. Trimming removed 10 bases at V and 0 bases at J, with 16 bases between. The CDR3 protein is CATAFSQGSGNTIYF. CDR3 DNA sequence: TGTGCCACCGCATTTTCACAGGGCTCTGGAAACACCATATATTTT.

V gene TRBV6-5 combines with J gene TRBJ1-1, with no clear D. V lost 5 bases and J 7 bases, leaving 14 bases between the germline ends. The CDR3 is 13 residues long. CDR1 and CDR2 (germline): MNHEY, SVGAGI. The CDR3 nucleotides read TGTGCCAGCAGTCCTAGGGTGAGGATTGAAGCTTTCTTT. This gives the protein CASSPRVRIEAFF.

The J gene is TRBJ1-1, the V gene TRBV30; a possible D gene is TRBD1 (6 bases). Germline V gene sequence: CDR1 GTSNPN, CDR2 SVGIG (reference sequence). V dropped 0 bases and J dropped 5 bases, with 13 bases sitting between them. The CDR3 is made up of 14 amino acids. CDR3: CAWSVGGWGTEAFF. CDR3 nucleotides: TGTGCCTGGAGTGTAGGGGGGTGGGGGACTGAAGCTTTCTTT.

The chain carries TRBV5-1 and TRBJ1-1; 7 nucleotides match TRBD1. Germline assignment: CDR1 SGHRS and CDR2 YFSETQ. There are 14 residues in the CDR3. Trimming cost V 4 bases and J 4 bases; bases outside gene matches: 7. The CDR3 DNA is TGCGCCAGCAGCCAGGGGGGGGAGGGCACTGAAGCTTTCTTT. Its translation: CASSQGGEGTEAFF.

J is TRBJ1-6 and V is TRBV27, with a weak D call TRBD1 (5 bases). Germline V gene sequence: CDR1 MNHEY, CDR2 SMNVEV (reference sequence). The CDR3 extends over 15 amino acids. The V end was cut by 2 bases, the J end by 6 bases, with 11 bases between. The CDR3 bases are TGTGCCAGCAGTTTACTCTCAGGGTTTAATTCACCCCTCCACTTT. Amino acid sequence: CASSLLSGFNSPLHF.

The gene calls are TRBV19 and TRBJ2-3; TRBD2 is a possible D gene (6 bases). V was shortened by 5 bases and J by 0 bases, with 12 bases between the two germline ends. CDR3 length equals 15 residues. The germline gives CDR1 LNHDA, CDR2 SQIVND (reference sequence). CDR3 sequence: CASSVSGGSTDTQYF. CDR3 DNA sequence: TGTGCCAGTAGTGTCTCCGGAGGGAGCACAGATACGCAGTATTTT.

The chain couples TRBV19 to TRBJ1-5; no clear D. CDR1 LNHDA and CDR2 SQIVND come from the germline V gene (reference sequence). The CDR3 loop spans 12 amino acids. V was clipped by 2 bases and J by 7 bases, with 6 bases between them. DNA for the CDR3: TGTGCCAGTAGTATAACCAGGCAGCCCCAGCATTTT. The encoded protein is CASSITRQPQHF.

This clone was detected once. The rearrangement joins TRBV10-3 to TRBJ1-1, with a weak D call TRBD1 (5 bases). Germline V gene lookup returns CDR1 ENHRY and CDR2 SYGVKD. The CDR3 has 13 residues. Between the trimmed V and J ends, which lost 2 bases and 2 bases, there was a span of 6 bases. The CDR3 region is CAISERGNTEAFF. For the CDR3, the DNA is TGTGCCATCAGTGAGAGGGGAAACACTGAAGCTTTCTTT.

V is TRBV15 and J is TRBJ2-5; the match to TRBD1 covers 7 bases. Germline V gene lookup returns CDR1 LNHNV and CDR2 YYDKDF (reference sequence). J gave up 2 bases and V 6 bases, and 6 bases lay outside the gene matches. This CDR3 region has 14 residues. The CDR3 nucleotides read TGTGCCACCAGTAACCGGGACAGTCAAGAGACCCAGTACTTC. This gives the protein CATSNRDSQETQYF.

V gene TRBV11-1 combines with J gene TRBJ2-1; 8 nucleotides align to TRBD2. V dropped 8 bases and J dropped 5; count of bases not matched to a gene: 14. Per germline, CDR1 SGHAT and CDR2 FQDESV (reference sequence). The CDR3 contains 16 residues. CDR3 nucleotide sequence: TGTGCCAGCCGCTCGGGGGGGCGGACACTCGACAATGAGCAGTTCTTC. Translated: CASRSGGRTLDNEQFF.

This sequence joins TRBV6-5 and TRBJ2-5; tentatively, D is TRBD1 (5 bases). Trimming cost V 2 bases and J 5 bases, with 12 bases left between them. Germline V gene lookup returns CDR1 MNHEY and CDR2 SVGAGI. CDR3 length: 14 amino acids. The CDR3 loop reads CASSYASKGETQYF. Written as DNA, the CDR3 is TGTGCCAGCAGTTACGCGTCCAAGGGGGAGACCCAGTACTTC.

This clone was detected a few times. The J gene is TRBJ1-6, the V gene TRBV7-9; D not certain. The CDR3 runs to 13 residues. Germline V gene sequence: CDR1 SEHNR, CDR2 FQNEAQ (reference sequence). Trimming stripped 5 bases from V and 7 bases from J, with 9 bases between. CDR3 loop: CASSIEANSPLHF. The CDR3 DNA reads TGTGCCAGCAGCATAGAGGCGAATTCACCCCTCCACTTT.

This clone showed up just a few times. The chain uses TRBV5-1 and TRBJ2-2, with 11 bases fitting TRBD2. V shed 0 bases and J 0 bases; nucleotides not matched to a gene: 10. Germline V gene sequence: CDR1 SGHRS, CDR2 YFSETQ. The CDR3 extends over 20 amino acids. The CDR3 loop reads CASSLGRSSSGGTNTGELFF. The CDR3 nucleotides read TGCGCCAGCAGCTTGGGTAGGTCGTCTAGCGGGGGGACGAACACCGGGGAGCTGTTTTTT. The full variable domain, its missing parts supplied by reference TRBV5-1 and TRBJ2-2, is KAGVTQTPRYLIKTRGQQVTLSCSPISGHRSVSWYQQTPGQGLQFLFEYFSETQRNKGNFPGRFSGRQFSNSRSEMNVSTLELGDSALYLCASSLGRSSSGGTNTGELFFGEGSRLTVL.

V usage is TRBV19 and J usage is TRBJ1-1, with D possibly being TRBD1 (6 bases). The CDR3 is 14 amino acids. CDR1 is LNHDA and CDR2 is SQIVND in the germline V gene (reference sequence). The V and J ends lost 6 bases and 6 bases respectively, with 17 bases between them. For the CDR3, the DNA is TGTGCCAGTAGGGGGGGGGCCCCGAAGGCTGAAGCTTTCTTT. Translation gives CASRGGAPKAEAFF.

V usage is TRBV5-1 and J usage is TRBJ1-1; D unresolved. This CDR3 region has 13 residues. Germline V gene sequence: CDR1 SGHRS, CDR2 YFSETQ. Trimming cost V 1 base and J 5 bases, with 9 bases left between them. In nucleotides, the CDR3 is TGCGCCAGCAGCTTGAGCAAGTCGACTGAAGCTTTCTTT. Translation: CASSLSKSTEAFF.

In its sample, this clone was seen a few times. This specimen includes other DNA sequences encoding the same CDR3. The gene calls are TRBV5-1 and TRBJ2-2, with D uncertain. The CDR3 is 13 amino acids. CDR1 and CDR2 (germline): SGHRS, YFSETQ. V lost 2 bases and J lost 7, with 9 bases in between. The CDR3 loop is CASSFRLSGELFF. The CDR3 nucleotides are TGCGCCAGCAGCTTTCGGCTGAGCGGGGAGCTGTTTTTT. Drawing the rest from reference TRBV5-1 and TRBJ2-2, the complete variable domain is KAGVTQTPRYLIKTRGQQVTLSCSPISGHRSVSWYQQTPGQGLQFLFEYFSETQRNKGNFPGRFSGRQFSNSRSEMNVSTLELGDSALYLCASSFRLSGELFFGEGSRLTVL.

The chain carries TRBV7-2 and TRBJ1-2; D might be TRBD1 (5 bases). The CDR3 contains 14 residues. Trimming took 1 base from V and 8 from J, leaving 14 bases between them. CDR1 and CDR2 from the germline V gene are SGHTA and FQGNSA. The CDR3: CASSLGQGFRGYTF. CDR3 in DNA: TGTGCCAGCAGCTTAGGGCAGGGCTTCCGAGGCTACACCTTC.

The chain joins TRBV30 to TRBJ1-6; D is ambiguous. The CDR3 totals 15 residues. Between the trimmed V and J ends, which lost 6 bases and 11 bases, there was a span of 23 bases. Germline assignment: CDR1 GTSNPN and CDR2 SVGIG (reference sequence). CDR3 sequence reads: CACPSKYAEWAPLHF. In nucleotides, the CDR3 is TGTGCCTGCCCCTCAAAGTACGCCGAGTGGGCACCCCTCCACTTT.

J is TRBJ2-3 and V is TRBV5-8; the match to TRBD1 covers 8 bases. Trimming took 0 bases from V and 3 from J; bases not matched to a gene: 9. CDR1 is SGHTS, CDR2 YDEGEE, per germline. The CDR3 runs to 17 residues. The CDR3 coding sequence is TGTGCCAGCAGCTTGGCGATGACAGGGGCGGGGACAGATACGCAGTATTTT. This sequence encodes CASSLAMTGAGTDTQYF.

This rearrangement joins TRBV6-5 to TRBJ1-2, with 7 bases lining up with TRBD1. Unmatched junction bases numbered 0, after V lost 7 bases and J lost 4 bases. The germline V gene has CDR1 MNHEY and CDR2 SVGAGI. The CDR3 contains 11 residues. The CDR3 sequence is CASTGGYGYTF. The CDR3 DNA sequence: TGTGCCAGCACAGGGGGCTATGGCTACACCTTC.

This clone was seen only once. Different DNA sequences within this sample yield the same CDR3. The chain uses TRBV7-3 and TRBJ2-5; D possibly matches TRBD1 or TRBD2 (6 bases each). The CDR3 is made up of 15 amino acids. CDR1 and CDR2 from the germline V gene are SGHTA and FQGTGA. Trimming removed 2 bases at V and 1 base at J, with 11 bases between. This chain's CDR3 is CASSLGGGGQETQYF. In nucleotides, the CDR3 is TGTGCCAGCAGCTTAGGAGGGGGTGGCCAAGAGACCCAGTACTTC.

The J gene is TRBJ2-2, the V gene TRBV27; D unclear. V was cut by 5 bases and J by 0 bases, with 7 bases left in between. The germline V gene encodes CDR1 MNHEY and CDR2 SMNVEV (reference sequence). The CDR3 is 14 residues long. The CDR3 loop reads CASSQRPNTGELFF. The CDR3 DNA sequence: TGTGCCAGCAGTCAGCGTCCGAACACCGGGGAGCTGTTTTTT.

In its sample, this clone was seen a few times. This sequence joins TRBV27 and TRBJ2-7; D unclear. The CDR3 is 12 amino acids. Trimming removed 3 bases from V and 6 bases from J, with 9 bases in between. Germline CDR1 MNHEY, CDR2 SMNVEV (reference sequence). CDR3 region: CASSFLLGEQYF. The CDR3, as DNA: TGTGCCAGCAGTTTTTTGTTGGGCGAGCAGTACTTC.

The chain carries TRBV6-4 and TRBJ2-4; D perhaps matches TRBD1 (5 bases). Germline-derived CDR1 and CDR2 are MRHNA and SNTAGT. V was pared by 4 bases and J by 9 bases, with 13 bases between. The CDR3 has 13 amino acids. For the CDR3, the DNA is TGTGCCAGCAGTGCCCGCCCAGGGTCCATTCAGTACTTC. Translating it yields CASSARPGSIQYF.

For the CDR3, the DNA is TGTGCCAGCAGTCCCGGAGGGGGTGGACAAGAGACCCAGTACTTC. Translation: CASSPGGGGQETQYF. The chain combines TRBV6-6 with TRBJ2-5; D may match TRBD1 or TRBD2 (6 bases each). Germline CDR1 is MNHNY and CDR2 is SVGAGI (reference sequence). V was trimmed by 5 bases and J by 2 bases, leaving 15 bases between them. The CDR3 has 15 amino acids.

This clone was counted a few times. The gene calls are TRBV5-1 and TRBJ1-6; D is ambiguous. V gave up 4 bases and J gave up 0 bases, with 5 bases separating them. The CDR3 extends over 14 amino acids. Germline assignment: CDR1 SGHRS and CDR2 YFSETQ. CDR3 region: CASSGSSYNSPLHF. CDR3 nucleotides: TGCGCCAGCAGCGGGAGCTCCTATAATTCACCCCTCCACTTT.

The genes are TRBV18 and TRBJ1-1; D is unresolved. The V gene's germline CDR1 is KGHSH and CDR2 LQKENI. Deletions cut 2 bases from V and 1 base from J, with 5 bases between. The CDR3 is made up of 13 amino acids. CDR3 nucleotide sequence: TGTGCCAGCTCACCATTGGGGAACACTGAAGCTTTCTTT. Amino acid sequence: CASSPLGNTEAFF.

The chain couples TRBV7-2 to TRBJ2-7; the D gene is possibly TRBD1 (5 bases). Trimming took off 4 bases at V and 1 base at J, with 8 bases between the two ends. The V gene's germline CDR1 is SGHTA and CDR2 FQGNSA. This CDR3 comprises 13 residues. The CDR3 DNA reads as TGTGCCAGCAGCTCACCAGGGTCCTACGAGCAGTACTTC. It encodes CASSSPGSYEQYF.

Written as DNA, the CDR3 is TGTGCCAGCAGCTTAGATGGCGGGGGGGTAGAGACCCAGTACTTC. The encoded protein is CASSLDGGGVETQYF. J is TRBJ2-5 and V is TRBV7-9; TRBD2 agrees at 9 bases. Germline V CDR1 and CDR2: SEHNR, FQNEAQ (reference sequence). V lost 1 base, J lost 4 bases, and 4 bases stayed unmatched. The CDR3 sequence is 15 residues long.